This T cell receptor beta chain comes out of a study of post-analysis software for immune sequencing data. Points from the study as a whole: TRBV segments more frequent in patients than in controls numbered roughly 5 and included TRBV5-6, TRBV5-1 and TRBV20-1.

In its sample, this clonotype was seen once. As yet, its antigen is unknown. Incorporated into the TCR beta cDNA libraries were unique molecular identifiers, which served to reduce PCR and sequencing biases. TCRdb ran MiXCR on the PCR reads and lists one entry per CDR3 protein. The data contain 750,000 to 900,000 distinct CDR3 sequences, roughly 46% of them singletons. V lost 2 bases, J lost 7 bases, and 6 bases stayed unmatched. Germline CDR1 GTSNPN, CDR2 SVGIG (reference sequence). The CDR3 consists of 15 residues. Sequencing was carried out using blood. The rearrangement joins TRBV30 to TRBJ2-5; 14 positions agree with TRBD2. The receptor was derived from a girl aged 5-17 years with multiple sclerosis. As DNA, the CDR3 is TGTGCCTGGAGTCCCGGGACTAGCGGGAGAGTGACCCAGTACTTC. Translated: CAWSPGTSGRVTQYF.